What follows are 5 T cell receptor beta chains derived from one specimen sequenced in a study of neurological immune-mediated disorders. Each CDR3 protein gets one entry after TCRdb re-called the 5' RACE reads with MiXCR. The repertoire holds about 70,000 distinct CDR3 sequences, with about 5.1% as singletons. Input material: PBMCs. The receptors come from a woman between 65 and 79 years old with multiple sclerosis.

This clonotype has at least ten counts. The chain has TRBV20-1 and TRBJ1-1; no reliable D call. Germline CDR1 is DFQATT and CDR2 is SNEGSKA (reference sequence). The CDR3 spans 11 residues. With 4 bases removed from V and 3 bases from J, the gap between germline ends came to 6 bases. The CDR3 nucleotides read TGCAGTGCTATCCGGGACACTGAAGCTTTCTTT. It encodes CSAIRDTEAFF.

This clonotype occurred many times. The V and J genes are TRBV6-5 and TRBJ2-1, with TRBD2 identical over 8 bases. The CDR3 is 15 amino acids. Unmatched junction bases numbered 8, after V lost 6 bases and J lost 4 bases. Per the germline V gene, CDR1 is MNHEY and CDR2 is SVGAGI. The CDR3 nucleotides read TGTGCCAGCAGGCTAGCGGGTGGGGGATACAATGAGCAGTTCTTC. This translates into CASRLAGGGYNEQFF.

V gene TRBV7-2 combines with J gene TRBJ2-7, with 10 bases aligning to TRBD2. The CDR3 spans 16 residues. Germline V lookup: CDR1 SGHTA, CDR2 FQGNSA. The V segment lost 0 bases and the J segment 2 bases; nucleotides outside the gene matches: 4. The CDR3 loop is CASSLAGTSVTYEQYF. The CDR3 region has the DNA TGTGCCAGCAGCTTAGCAGGGACTAGCGTAACCTACGAGCAGTACTTC.

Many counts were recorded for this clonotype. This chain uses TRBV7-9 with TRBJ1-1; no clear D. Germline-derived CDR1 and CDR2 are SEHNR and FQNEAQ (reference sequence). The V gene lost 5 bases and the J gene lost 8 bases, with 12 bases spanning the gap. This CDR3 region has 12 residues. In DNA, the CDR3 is TGTGCCAGCAGCCCAGACCTCCCCGAAGCTTTCTTT. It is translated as CASSPDLPEAFF.

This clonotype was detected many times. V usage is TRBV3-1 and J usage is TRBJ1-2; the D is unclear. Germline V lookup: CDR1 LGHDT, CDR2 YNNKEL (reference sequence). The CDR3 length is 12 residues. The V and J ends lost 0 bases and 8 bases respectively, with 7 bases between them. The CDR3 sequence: CASSQDPVGYTF. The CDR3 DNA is TGTGCCAGCAGCCAAGATCCCGTGGGCTACACCTTC.